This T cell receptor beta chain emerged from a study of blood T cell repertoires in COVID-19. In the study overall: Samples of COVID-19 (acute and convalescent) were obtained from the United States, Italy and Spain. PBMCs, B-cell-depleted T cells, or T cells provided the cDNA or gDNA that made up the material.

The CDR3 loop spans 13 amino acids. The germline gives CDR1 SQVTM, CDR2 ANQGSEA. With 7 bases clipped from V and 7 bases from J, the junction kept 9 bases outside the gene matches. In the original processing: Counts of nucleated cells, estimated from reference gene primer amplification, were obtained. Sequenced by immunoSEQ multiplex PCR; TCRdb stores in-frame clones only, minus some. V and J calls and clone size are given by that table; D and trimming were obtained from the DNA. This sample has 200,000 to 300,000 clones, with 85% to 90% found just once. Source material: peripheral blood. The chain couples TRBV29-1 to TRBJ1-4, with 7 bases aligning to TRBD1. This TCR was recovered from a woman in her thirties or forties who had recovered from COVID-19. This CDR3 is CSAHRGESEKLFF. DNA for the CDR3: TGCAGCGCCCACAGGGGCGAGAGTGAAAAACTGTTTTTT.